Included here is one TCR beta chain sequence, with context. This entry comes from a study of T cell repertoires in cytomegalovirus infection. CDR3 length: 14 residues. The V and J ends lost 3 bases and 11 bases respectively, with 17 bases between them. CDR1 is MGHRA, CDR2 YSYEKL, per germline. MiXCR was run by TCRdb on the reads, yielding one entry per CDR3 protein. The sample yields 680,000 or so distinct CDR3 sequences, less than 40% seen once. The sequenced material came from PBMCs. The origin of this receptor is a human donor in good health (CMV status not recorded). Some clones in this sample may be carry-over from other donors' samples. V usage is TRBV4-1 and J usage is TRBJ1-5; D is uncertain. CDR3 loop: CASSQEMWTAAQHF. The CDR3 DNA is TGCGCCAGCAGCCAGGAAATGTGGACGGCGGCCCAGCATTTT.